This T cell receptor (beta chain) was identified in a study of T-cell reconstitution after alpha-beta-depleted transplantation in children. Study findings and constraints: Reported findings indicate that, about two months after transplant, alpha-beta T cells came from several hundred expanded clones, which were derived from non-depleted graft cells. Counts and diversity of T cells one year after transplant came mostly from newly produced T cells. Elevated TCRbeta diversity at day 60 was traced, in some patients, to surviving recipient T cells and thymic progenitors.

The authors prepared the TCRbeta library with unique molecular identifiers. TCRdb re-analysed the PCR reads in MiXCR, keeping a single row per CDR3 protein. Among about 580,000 distinct CDR3 sequences listed, under 30% were seen once. Trimming left V 6 bases short and J 0 bases short, with 10 bases between. The CDR3 loop spans 13 amino acids. CDR1 and CDR2 from the germline V gene are DFQATT and SNEGSKA (reference sequence). This clonotype was seen many times. Its antigen is still unknown. Sample: PBMCs, mostly from graft donor cells, taken 360 days after TCRalphabeta/CD19-depleted stem cell transplant. The J gene is TRBJ2-3, the V gene TRBV20-1; the D gene is possibly TRBD1 (5 bases). This sequence originates from a boy in the first two years of life who had a stem cell transplant for acute myeloid leukemia, so the T cells may come from the graft donor. The CDR3 bases are TGCAGTGCCCCTAAGGGGAGCACAGATACGCAGTATTTT. The encoded protein is CSAPKGSTDTQYF.